This T cell receptor beta chain was recovered during a study of shared clonotypes between healthy human individuals. Study observations and caveats: About 5% was the fraction of naive CD4 clonotypes found shared across four donors.

V was clipped by 2 bases and J by 3 bases; unmatched bases: 3. Looked up from germline, CDR1 is SGHRS and CDR2 is YFSETQ. CDR3 length: 14 residues. As for this clone: Its antigen is currently unknown.

TCRdb's table, derived via immunoSEQ multiplex PCR, lists solely in-frame clones and lacks some. The sample contains 550,000 to 800,000 clones, about nine tenths of which appear only once. The chain is built from TRBV5-1 and TRBJ2-7; 9 positions match TRBD1. Sequenced material: memory CD8+ T cells from PBMCs. Subset meaning: CD45RO+ cells pooled with CCR7-negative TemRA cells. The sequence derives from a man younger than 35 in good health. Some clones in this sample may be carry-over from other donors' samples. DNA of the CDR3: TGCGCCAGCAGCTTCCGGGACAGGGTCTACGAGCAGTACTTC. It codes for CASSFRDRVYEQYF.